The source of this TCR beta chain is a study of cytomegalovirus exposure and HLA in healthy donors. The overall study: About 85 million unique TCRs from HLA-typed donors were held in an early release of data.

Primers for the PCR totalled 60 Vbeta and 13 Jbeta. Sequencing used immunoSEQ multiplex PCR; TCRdb keeps in-frame clones, though not all of them. This sample carries about 110,000 clones, 15% of them seen once, and the ten largest clones take 1.9%. This clone was seen a handful of times. The origin of this receptor is a woman aged 18-29 years in good health and CMV-seronegative. The sample comprised PBMCs.

CDR3 DNA sequence: TGTGCCAGCAGTTGGGGCCAGCCCCAGCATTTT. Its protein product is CASSWGQPQHF. The chain employs TRBV28 and TRBJ1-5; tentatively, D is TRBD1 (5 bases). Germline V CDR1 and CDR2: MDHEN, SYDVKM. This CDR3 contains 11 residues. V lost 4 bases and J 7 bases, leaving 5 bases between the germline ends.